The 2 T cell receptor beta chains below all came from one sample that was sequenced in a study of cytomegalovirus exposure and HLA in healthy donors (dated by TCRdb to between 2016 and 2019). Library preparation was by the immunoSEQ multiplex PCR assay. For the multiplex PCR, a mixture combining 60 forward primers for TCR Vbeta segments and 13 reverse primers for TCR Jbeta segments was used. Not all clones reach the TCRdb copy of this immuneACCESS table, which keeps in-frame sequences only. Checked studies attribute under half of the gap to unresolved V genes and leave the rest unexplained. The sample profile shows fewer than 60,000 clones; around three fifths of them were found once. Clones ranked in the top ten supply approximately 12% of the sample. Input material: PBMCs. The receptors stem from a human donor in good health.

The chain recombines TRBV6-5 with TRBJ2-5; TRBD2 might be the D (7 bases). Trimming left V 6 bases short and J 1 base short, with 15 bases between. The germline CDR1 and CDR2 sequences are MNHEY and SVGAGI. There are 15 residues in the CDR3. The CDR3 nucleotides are TGTGCCAGCAGGCCCGGGGGGCCACCCCAAGAGACCCAGTACTTC. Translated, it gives CASRPGGPPQETQYF.

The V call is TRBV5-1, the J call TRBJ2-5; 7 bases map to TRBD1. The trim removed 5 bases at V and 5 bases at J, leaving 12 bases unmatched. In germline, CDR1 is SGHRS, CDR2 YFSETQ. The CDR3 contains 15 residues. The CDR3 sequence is CASSLRGGRGETQYF. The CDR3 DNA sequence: TGCGCCAGCAGTCTCCGAGGGGGCCGCGGGGAGACCCAGTACTTC.